This TCR beta chain was sequenced in a study of control samples from healthy donors and cancer patients. Some clones are missing from TCRdb's copy, which holds only in-frame ones; the method was immunoSEQ multiplex PCR. The repertoire holds about 65,000 clones, with 90% as singletons. The CDR3 contains 17 residues. Germline loops: CDR1 MNHEY, CDR2 SMNVEV (reference sequence). V lost 5 bases, J lost 2 bases, and 8 bases stayed unmatched. This clone came up once. The TCR sequence derives from a woman between 45 and 65 years old with colorectal cancer. This rearrangement joins TRBV27 to TRBJ2-1; 11 bases align to TRBD2. Specimen: PBMCs. The CDR3 region is CASSLSSGRAPYNEQFF. The CDR3 DNA follows: TGTGCCAGCAGTCTAAGTAGCGGGAGGGCCCCCTACAATGAGCAGTTCTTC.